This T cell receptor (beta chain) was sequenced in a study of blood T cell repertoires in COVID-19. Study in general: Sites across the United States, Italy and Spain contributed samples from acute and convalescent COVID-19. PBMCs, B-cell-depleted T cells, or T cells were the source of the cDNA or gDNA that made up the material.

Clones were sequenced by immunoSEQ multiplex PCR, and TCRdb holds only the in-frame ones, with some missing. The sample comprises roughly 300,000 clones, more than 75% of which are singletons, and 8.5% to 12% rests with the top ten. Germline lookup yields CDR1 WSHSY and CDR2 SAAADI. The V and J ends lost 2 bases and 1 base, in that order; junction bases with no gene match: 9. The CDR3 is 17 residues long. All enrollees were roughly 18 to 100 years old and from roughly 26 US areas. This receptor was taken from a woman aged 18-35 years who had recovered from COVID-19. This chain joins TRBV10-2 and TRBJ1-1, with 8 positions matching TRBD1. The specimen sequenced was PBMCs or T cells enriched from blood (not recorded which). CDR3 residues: CASSESDRGIRNTEAFF. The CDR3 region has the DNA TGCGCCAGCAGTGAGAGCGACAGGGGAATTAGGAACACTGAAGCTTTCTTT.